The text below deals with one T cell receptor (beta chain). What it recognizes is unknown. The PCR employed 60 Vbeta primers together with 13 Jbeta primers. TCRdb keeps only in-frame clones here, not all; method: immunoSEQ multiplex PCR. Among around 150,000 clones, 70% to 80% were seen once, and the ten largest hold about 1.3%. Germline CDR1 reads GTSNPN; CDR2 reads SVGIG (reference sequence). The CDR3 totals 13 residues. With 3 bases clipped from V and 2 bases from J, the junction kept 3 bases outside the gene matches. The data are from a study of cytomegalovirus exposure and HLA in healthy donors. Study-level points and caveats: A missense DCLRE1C variant was associated with V- and J-gene trimming of TCR beta chains in a later analysis, and an independent cohort replicated the association.

Material for sequencing was PBMCs. The chain combines TRBV30 with TRBJ2-5, with TRBD1 identical over 7 bases. The sequence was collected from a man between 60 and 70 years old in good health and CMV-seronegative. CDR3 DNA: TGTGCCTGGAGGCCGGGACAGCAAGAGACCCAGTACTTC. Protein sequence: CAWRPGQQETQYF.